This T cell receptor beta chain came from a study of T cell responses to AZD1222 COVID-19 vaccine. In germline, CDR1 is SEHNR, CDR2 FQNEAQ (reference sequence). The length of the CDR3 is 13 residues. Trimming removed 0 bases from V and 8 bases from J, with 10 bases in between. As regards this clone: No antigen is known for it.

Libraries were prepared by immunoSEQ multiplex PCR; TCRdb keeps only in-frame clonotypes and omits some of them. The data contain around 200,000 clones, approximately 92% of them seen just once; the ten biggest clones take up around 0.93%. Study-level points and caveats: Vaccination with two AZD1222 doses was followed by a rise in Spike-specific TCR breadth and depth. Researchers took repertoire samples only after the peak T cell response had come. Most donors were white British and more were female, and clonal diversity was possibly underestimated. Regions 160-218 and 743-854 dominated among vaccine-associated CD4 TCRs spanning spike.

The receptor's source is an adult who received the MenACWY meningococcal vaccine as a control. Sequenced material: peripheral blood, taken 28 days after the second dose of the MenACWY control vaccine. This chain uses TRBV7-9 with TRBJ1-2; D not certain. DNA for the CDR3: TGTGCCAGCAGCTTAGCTGGGTCAAGAGGCTACACCTTC. Translating it yields CASSLAGSRGYTF.